This T cell receptor (beta chain) was identified in a study of response to subunit inactivated influenza vaccine. Study-wide results and caveats: After each seasonal influenza vaccination, few new T cells are recruited, the authors suggested.

The CDR3 extends over 14 amino acids. V was shortened by 6 bases and J by 14 bases, with 20 bases between the two germline ends. Germline V gene lookup returns CDR1 KGHSH and CDR2 LQKENI. MiXCR, run by TCRdb on the RT-PCR reads, gives a single entry per CDR3 protein. The table lists a few hundred thousand distinct CDR3 sequences, 21% of them singletons, with roughly 10% in the top ten. This clonotype was observed a handful of times. The antigen is undetermined. The source was PBMCs from blood, collected 21 months after vaccination. The chain carries TRBV18 and TRBJ1-6; D ambiguous. The receptor was derived from a man in his fifties or sixties who received an inactivated influenza vaccine. In nucleotides, the CDR3 is TGTGCCAGCTCCCCGGTGGAGACGTATTTGGCCCTCCACTTT. Amino acid sequence: CASSPVETYLALHF.